Following are 28 T cell receptor beta chains from one sample sequenced in a study of a mutant IDH1 vaccine in newly diagnosed glioma. The antigens these receptors bind are not known. This sample's time point: week 11, during vaccination. Topical imiquimod was applied with each vaccine dose, which held 300 ug of mutant IDH1 20-mer peptide. Clones were sequenced by immunoSEQ multiplex PCR, and TCRdb holds only the in-frame ones, with some missing. The data contain some 130,000 clones, about four fifths of them singletons. The starting material was PBMCs, obtained from a glioma patient whose treatment included an IDH1 peptide vaccine. The source is a man in his forties or fifties with glioma.

This clone was observed once. At one end, the junction sequence differs from germline, possibly due to a read error. The chain has TRBV10-3 and TRBJ2-6, with D maybe TRBD1 (5 bases). CDR3 length: 14 residues. CDR1 and CDR2 from the germline V gene are ENHRY and SYGVKD. CDR3 nucleotide sequence: TGTGCCATCAGTAATCAGGCTGGGGCCAACGCCCTGACTTTC. Translating it yields CAISNQAGANALTF.

This clone was found a few times. Its ends do not fully match the called genes, so a read error is possible. This sequence joins TRBV7-7 and TRBJ2-5, with 7 bases aligning to TRBD2. The germline V gene encodes CDR1 SSHAT and CDR2 FNYEAQ (reference sequence). The CDR3 spans 16 residues. The CDR3 region is CASSFLAEWGEETQYF. CDR3 nucleotide sequence: TGTGCTAGCAGCTTTCTAGCGGAGTGGGGGGAAGAGACCCAGTACTTC.

The rearrangement joins TRBV4-3 to TRBJ2-3, with D unresolved. V lost 0 bases and J 4 bases, leaving 8 bases between the germline ends. Germline lookup yields CDR1 LGHNA and CDR2 YSLEER. The length of the CDR3 is 14 residues. The CDR3 sequence is CASSQEAAADTQYF. In DNA, the CDR3 is TGCGCCAGCAGCCAAGAGGCAGCAGCAGATACGCAGTATTTT.

The chain uses TRBV19 and TRBJ1-2, with D maybe TRBD1 (5 bases). V was shortened by 0 bases and J by 4 bases, with 18 bases between the two germline ends. The CDR3 covers 17 residues. In germline, CDR1 is LNHDA, CDR2 SQIVND (reference sequence). The CDR3 spells CASSIDLLGRIRYGYTF. As DNA, the CDR3 is TGTGCCAGTAGTATAGATCTATTGGGACGGATCCGCTATGGCTACACCTTC.

The chain couples TRBV5-4 to TRBJ2-7, with 7 bases aligning to TRBD1. The J segment lost 7 bases and the V segment lost 1 base, leaving 11 bases of the junction unmatched. Germline assignment: CDR1 SGHNT and CDR2 YYREEE (reference sequence). The CDR3 loop spans 15 amino acids. The CDR3 sequence is CASSLIGGQTREQYF. CDR3 coding DNA: TGTGCCAGCAGCTTGATTGGGGGACAGACGAGGGAGCAGTACTTC.

V gene TRBV5-4 combines with J gene TRBJ1-1; D is unclear. This CDR3 has 13 residues. Germline V gives CDR1 SGHNT, CDR2 YYREEE (reference sequence). V lost 2 bases and J lost 4, with 9 bases in between. CDR3 DNA: TGTGCCAGCAGCTTAGGGCCGCGCACTGAAGCTTTCTTT. This codes for CASSLGPRTEAFF. The full variable domain, completed using reference TRBV5-4 and TRBJ1-1, is ETGVTQSPTHLIKTRGQQVTLRCSSQSGHNTVSWYQQALGQGPQFIFQYYREEENGRGNFPPRFSGLQFPNYSSELNVNALELDDSALYLCASSLGPRTEAFFGQGTRLTVV.

The genes are TRBV5-4 and TRBJ2-1; possible D gene TRBD2, 5 bases. The CDR3 contains 15 residues. Trimming shortened V by 4 bases and J by 6 bases, and 17 bases separated the two germline ends. Per the germline V gene, CDR1 is SGHNT and CDR2 is YYREEE (reference sequence). CDR3 in DNA: TGTGCCAGCAGCACCCGGGAACTCGGGGTCAATGAGCAGTTCTTC. Amino acids: CASSTRELGVNEQFF. The full variable domain, in which reference TRBV5-4 and TRBJ2-1 provide the parts outside the CDR3, is ETGVTQSPTHLIKTRGQQVTLRCSSQSGHNTVSWYQQALGQGPQFIFQYYREEENGRGNFPPRFSGLQFPNYSSELNVNALELDDSALYLCASSTRELGVNEQFFGPGTRLTVL.

Many counts were recorded for this clone. The gene calls are TRBV11-2 and TRBJ2-7; 15 nucleotides match TRBD2. This CDR3 contains 19 residues. The junction had 13 bases not matched to a gene; V was cut back by 4 bases and J by 3 bases. CDR1 and CDR2 from the germline V gene are SGHAT and FQNNGV. The CDR3 reads CASSSLGLAGGKGGYEQYF. DNA of the CDR3: TGTGCCAGCAGCTCCCTGGGACTAGCGGGAGGTAAAGGGGGCTACGAGCAGTACTTC.

This clone was seen once. The chain's CDR3 is CASSLGTSGQETQYF. For the CDR3, the DNA is TGTGCCAGCAGTTTAGGGACTAGCGGCCAGGAGACCCAGTACTTC. The V and J genes are TRBV27 and TRBJ2-5; 11 nucleotides line up with TRBD2. Germline values: CDR1 MNHEY, CDR2 SMNVEV (reference sequence). CDR3 length: 15 residues. V shed 2 bases and J 5 bases; nucleotides not matched to a gene: 4.

The CDR3 loop reads CASSFGQGADTQYF. The CDR3 region has the DNA TGTGCCAGCAGCTTCGGACAGGGGGCAGATACGCAGTATTTT. The rearrangement joins TRBV7-9 to TRBJ2-3; 10 bases are a match to TRBD1. The CDR3 runs to 14 residues. Germline V CDR1 and CDR2: SEHNR, FQNEAQ (reference sequence). J was trimmed by 4 bases and V by 3 bases; bases with no gene match: 1.

This clone was counted only a few times. The chain has TRBV5-1 and TRBJ2-3; possibly TRBD2 for D (5 bases). This CDR3 comprises 16 residues. Trimming pared 0 bases from V and 4 bases from J, leaving 15 bases between. Germline values: CDR1 SGHRS, CDR2 YFSETQ. The CDR3 DNA sequence: TGCGCCAGCAGCTTGGGGACTGCGTTAGGTGCAGATACGCAGTATTTT. Translated: CASSLGTALGADTQYF.

The gene calls are TRBV5-6 and TRBJ1-2, with D tentatively TRBD1 (6 bases). CDR1 is SGHDT, CDR2 YYEEEE, per germline. The CDR3 loop spans 14 amino acids. Trimming shortened V by 3 bases and J by 7 bases, and 16 bases separated the two germline ends. CDR3 residues: CASSYAGAPGGYTF. CDR3 in DNA: TGTGCCAGCAGCTATGCAGGGGCTCCGGGTGGCTACACCTTC.

The genes are TRBV29-1 and TRBJ2-1; D is possibly TRBD1 (6 bases). Between the trimmed V and J ends, which lost 7 bases and 6 bases, there was a span of 16 bases. This CDR3 spans 13 amino acids. Germline CDR1 is SQVTM and CDR2 is ANQGSEA. CDR3 region: CSGTGSPGNEQFF. CDR3 nucleotide sequence: TGCAGCGGAACAGGGTCCCCGGGCAATGAGCAGTTCTTC.

The chain is built from TRBV28 and TRBJ1-4, with a tentative D call TRBD1 (6 bases). The V gene lost 5 bases and the J gene lost 6 bases, with 16 bases spanning the gap. Germline assignment: CDR1 MDHEN and CDR2 SYDVKM. The CDR3 loop spans 15 amino acids. The CDR3 here is CASSPNRVSDEKLFF. The CDR3 DNA follows: TGTGCCAGCAGTCCAAACAGGGTCTCAGATGAAAAACTGTTTTTT.

The V and J genes are TRBV5-6 and TRBJ2-7, with a weak D call TRBD2 (6 bases). Germline-derived CDR1 and CDR2 are SGHDT and YYEEEE. This CDR3 has 14 amino acids. V was shortened by 5 bases and J by 0 bases, with 12 bases between the two germline ends. The CDR3 DNA reads TGTGCCAGCAGAAAGGGACTCGGCTCCTACGAGCAGTACTTC. Its protein is CASRKGLGSYEQYF. The complete variable domain, with remaining parts taken from reference TRBV5-6 and TRBJ2-7, reads DAGVTQSPTHLIKTRGQQVTLRCSPKSGHDTVSWYQQALGQGPQFIFQYYEEEERQRGNFPDRFSGHQFPNYSSELNVNALLLGDSALYLCASRKGLGSYEQYFGPGTRLTVT.

A remark on this clone: This CDR3 is also generated by other DNA sequences in the sample. The genes are TRBV11-2 and TRBJ1-3; D might be TRBD1 (5 bases). This CDR3 contains 15 residues. Trimming cost V 1 base and J 1 base, with 8 bases left between them. Germline V lookup: CDR1 SGHAT, CDR2 FQNNGV. In DNA form, the CDR3 reads TGTGCCAGCAGCTTAGCCCGGGGGTCTGGAAACACCATATATTTT. As protein: CASSLARGSGNTIYF.

This chain links TRBV6-1 with TRBJ1-5; 7 nucleotides agree with TRBD1. Trimming cost V 8 bases and J 6 bases; bases outside gene matches: 7. The CDR3 spans 13 residues. In germline, CDR1 is MNHNS, CDR2 SASEGT. CDR3 sequence (DNA): TGTGCCAGCGGGAGAGGGGACAGTCAGCCCCAGCATTTT. This sequence encodes CASGRGDSQPQHF.

This clone was detected once. The chain employs TRBV5-1 and TRBJ2-5; 10 positions match TRBD2. CDR1 SGHRS and CDR2 YFSETQ come from the germline V gene. V was clipped by 0 bases and J by 5 bases; unmatched bases: 10. The CDR3 covers 17 residues. The CDR3 nucleotides read TGCGCCAGCAGCTTGGCCCATCTAGCGGGGGCTGGGGAGACCCAGTACTTC. It codes for CASSLAHLAGAGETQYF.

The chain joins TRBV14 to TRBJ2-1; D gene ambiguous. The V end was cut by 1 base, the J end by 11 bases, with 9 bases between. Germline CDR1 is SGHDN and CDR2 is FVKESK. The CDR3 sequence is 12 residues long. CDR3 sequence: CASSQVKVQQFF. The CDR3 DNA reads as TGTGCCAGCAGCCAAGTAAAGGTGCAGCAGTTCTTC.

This rearrangement joins TRBV7-9 to TRBJ1-2; D ambiguous. Trimming shortened V by 0 bases and J by 2 bases, and 10 bases separated the two germline ends. This CDR3 has 15 amino acids. In germline, CDR1 is SEHNR, CDR2 FQNEAQ (reference sequence). The DNA for the CDR3 is TGTGCCAGCAGCTTAGCGGTAGAGGGAAACTATGGCTACACCTTC. Its translation is CASSLAVEGNYGYTF.

The chain recombines TRBV6-5 with TRBJ2-3; D gene uncertain. The CDR3 is made up of 15 amino acids. Between the trimmed V and J ends, which lost 0 bases and 0 bases, there was a span of 7 bases. Germline CDR1 and CDR2: MNHEY and SVGAGI. CDR3 nucleotides: TGTGCCAGCAGTTACTCGGTAGAGAGCACAGATACGCAGTATTTT. Translating gives CASSYSVESTDTQYF.

This chain uses TRBV7-6 with TRBJ1-1; TRBD1 aligns across 9 bases. CDR3 length: 14 amino acids. Germline values: CDR1 SGHVS, CDR2 FNYEAQ. The J segment lost 1 base and the V segment lost 5 bases, leaving 2 bases of the junction unmatched. Written as DNA, the CDR3 is TGTGCCAGCAGCCGGGGACAGGGGAACACTGAAGCTTTCTTT. The encoded protein is CASSRGQGNTEAFF. The full variable domain, its missing parts supplied by reference TRBV7-6 and TRBJ1-1, is GAGVSQSPRYKVTKRGQDVALRCDPISGHVSLYWYRQALGQGPEFLTYFNYEAQQDKSGLPNDRFSAERPEGSISTLTIQRTEQRDSAMYRCASSRGQGNTEAFFGQGTRLTVV.

The V gene is TRBV19, the J gene TRBJ2-5; 12 nucleotides agree with TRBD2. Per the germline V gene, CDR1 is LNHDA and CDR2 is SQIVND (reference sequence). This CDR3 has 17 amino acids. After removal of 3 bases from V and 3 bases from J, the junction contained 8 bases not matched to a gene. The CDR3 nucleotides read TGTGCCAGTAGTATTGGGGCTTGGACTAGCGGGGAAGAGACCCAGTACTTC. Translating it yields CASSIGAWTSGEETQYF.

V and J are TRBV30 and TRBJ2-7, with D unresolved. CDR1 and CDR2 (germline): GTSNPN, SVGIG (reference sequence). V lost 1 base to trimming and J lost 5 bases, with 6 bases between them. This CDR3 contains 11 residues. CDR3 loop: CAWSGGNEQYF. As DNA, the CDR3 is TGTGCCTGGAGTGGGGGAAACGAGCAGTACTTC.

V is TRBV7-2 and J is TRBJ1-6; 7 bases are shared with TRBD1. This CDR3 contains 16 residues. Trimming cost V 5 bases and J 5 bases; bases outside gene matches: 9. From germline, CDR1 is SGHTA and CDR2 FQGNSA. Here the CDR3 DNA reads TGTGCCAGCAGCGTATCGAGGGGGCGCAATAATTCACCCCTCCACTTT. Residues: CASSVSRGRNNSPLHF.

This chain links TRBV10-1 with TRBJ2-7, with TRBD1 as a possible D gene (5 bases). V was clipped by 3 bases and J by 3 bases, with 6 bases between them. The CDR3 is 12 amino acids. Germline V CDR1 and CDR2: WNHNN, SYGVQD (reference sequence). CDR3 in amino acids: CASSDDSYEQYF. The CDR3 DNA reads as TGCGCCAGCAGTGATGACAGCTACGAGCAGTACTTC.

This rearrangement joins TRBV10-3 to TRBJ2-7, with D possibly TRBD2 on 5 matching bases. This CDR3 contains 14 residues. V shed 7 bases and J shed 1 base, with 14 bases lying between them. Germline V gives CDR1 ENHRY, CDR2 SYGVKD. CDR3 loop: CAIKSRGGSYEQYF. In nucleotides, the CDR3 is TGTGCCATCAAAAGCAGAGGCGGGTCCTACGAGCAGTACTTC.

A note on this clone: The same CDR3 arises from other DNA sequences in this sample as well. CDR3 bases: TGTGCCAGCAGAGGGCAGAGCTCCTACGAGCAGTACTTC. The encoded protein is CASRGQSSYEQYF. The gene calls are TRBV28 and TRBJ2-7; D not certain. The CDR3 loop spans 13 amino acids. V shed 6 bases and J shed 0 bases, with 9 bases lying between them. Looked up from germline, CDR1 is MDHEN and CDR2 is SYDVKM.